This note documents a single TCR beta chain sequence. In this sample, this clonotype turned up many times. The antigen it recognizes is unknown. Qualities for individual bases were not recorded, and no much larger clone is one base off. The sample comes from a study of response to subunit inactivated influenza vaccine (dated by TCRdb to 2016 to 2019). As for the study more broadly: To follow how T cells responded to a trivalent subunit inactivated influenza vaccine, the researchers relied on deep quantitative profiling of the T cell receptor repertoire.

The germline V and J ends show losses of 6 bases and 4 bases respectively, and no gene match explains 5 bases of the junction. The CDR3 has 14 amino acids, counting the end cysteine and phenylalanine. Only CDR3 DNA is held: 42 bases, read in frame from base 1. The paper's findings and limits, for the study overall: According to the authors, only a limited number of new T cells may be recruited by each seasonal influenza vaccination.

The library was produced with RT-PCR. The run used an Illumina HiSeq 2500. TCRdb trimmed public reads at Q25 via fastp, called clones via MiXCR and kept in-frame beta chains. Rows merge per CDR3 protein into single entries with the most common DNA and genes. The sample table lists roughly 500,000 distinct CDR3 sequences, 15% to 20% of them with a count of one. The top ten constitute less than 4% of the sample. The sequence was collected from a man between 45 and 75 years old who received an inactivated influenza vaccine. Donor details come from another sample of the same person, matched by shared clones. This chain joins TRBV12-3 or TRBV12-4 to TRBJ2-1, with 8 bases aligning to TRBD2. Source: CD4+ T cells sorted from PBMCs, taken around 2 years after vaccination. The nucleotides are TGTGCCAGCAGCACTAGCGGAGCTTACAATGAGCAGTTCTTC. Its translation is CASSTSGAYNEQFF.